The 4 T cell receptor beta chains reported below all come from one sample, sequenced in a study of blood T cells in healthy people across ages. Then a second PCR, running roughly 7 to 11 cycles, was carried out with a sample-barcoded 5' primer and a J-beta primer mix. Each CDR3 protein is one row after TCRdb ran MiXCR on the 5' RACE reads. The table includes some 1.5 million distinct CDR3 sequences, over 25% detected once. The sequenced sample was blood. The receptors originated from a young woman in good health.

This clonotype was seen only a few times. V is TRBV2 and J is TRBJ1-4, with 8 bases fitting TRBD1. The V and J ends lost 6 bases and 7 bases, in that order; junction bases with no gene match: 7. The CDR3 totals 14 residues. Germline CDR1 reads SNHLY; CDR2 reads FYNNEI. For the CDR3, the DNA is TGTGCCAGCAGAGTACAGGGGGTTGGTGAAAAACTGTTTTTT. The encoded protein is CASRVQGVGEKLFF.

This sequence joins TRBV5-1 and TRBJ2-3, with D tentatively TRBD2 (5 bases). CDR3 size: 13 residues. CDR1 and CDR2 from the germline V gene are SGHRS and YFSETQ. V was clipped by 7 bases and J by 3 bases, with 12 bases between them. The CDR3 DNA reads TGCGCCAGCCTGACTACGGGAACAGATACGCAGTATTTT. Its translation is CASLTTGTDTQYF.

This clonotype came up many times. V usage is TRBV27 and J usage is TRBJ2-7; perhaps TRBD1 as D (5 bases). This CDR3 comprises 15 residues. Trimming stripped 4 bases from V and 1 base from J, with 14 bases between. Germline CDR1 MNHEY, CDR2 SMNVEV (reference sequence). This CDR3 reads CASSSNPAGSYEQYF. The DNA of the CDR3 is TGTGCCAGCAGTTCTAACCCGGCAGGGTCCTACGAGCAGTACTTC.

This clonotype was picked up a small number of times. This may be a read error: a much more frequent sequence differs by one nucleotide. This chain links TRBV5-1 with TRBJ2-5; D perhaps matches TRBD1 (5 bases). This CDR3 contains 11 residues. CDR1 is SGHRS, CDR2 YFSETQ, per germline. The CDR3, as DNA: TGCGCCAGCAGGACAGAAGAGGCCCAGTACTTC. It yields the protein CASRTEEAQYF.